A selection of T cell receptor beta chains follows, all from one sample in a study of shared clonotypes between healthy human individuals. TCRdb's copy holds only in-frame clones and misses some; the assay was immunoSEQ multiplex PCR. The data show under 2,000,000 clones, with roughly 95% seen just once and 0.95% to 1.5% held by the top ten. Sequencing was done on a sample of naive CD8+ T cells sorted from blood. The receptors derive from a man younger than 35 in good health. Both conserved end residues are part of each CDR3. The order of the fields is J gene, clone size, D gene, V gene, CDR3 protein, CDR3 DNA. The D gene is left open where the match is weak. Only part of the rows carry a size: once, few, many, or a class if the clone is expanded.

TRBJ1-2	.	.	TRBV5-8	CASSDGASPFDGYTF	TGTGCCAGCAGCGACGGGGCCTCCCCTTTCGATGGCTACACCTTC
TRBJ2-3	.	TRBD2	TRBV2	CASRDLAGGPIDTQYF	TGTGCCAGCAGGGACCTAGCGGGAGGGCCGATAGATACGCAGTATTTT
TRBJ2-3	.	TRBD2	TRBV5-4	CASSLEAGGHPDTQYF	TGTGCCAGCAGCTTGGAGGCGGGAGGGCACCCAGATACGCAGTATTTT
TRBJ2-1	.	TRBD1	TRBV27	CASSLEQGWHNEQFF	TGTGCCAGCAGTTTAGAACAGGGGTGGCACAATGAGCAGTTCTTC
TRBJ2-3	once	.	TRBV14	CASSQDRPAGSTDTQYF	TGTGCCAGCAGCCAAGATCGCCCAGCGGGCAGCACAGATACGCAGTATTTT
TRBJ2-5	.	.	TRBV2	CASSEEGAQETQYF	TGTGCCAGCAGTGAAGAGGGAGCCCAAGAGACCCAGTACTTC
TRBJ1-2	.	.	TRBV11-2	CASSLELGQAGYGYTF	TGTGCCAGCAGCTTAGAATTGGGGCAGGCCGGCTATGGCTACACCTTC
TRBJ2-7	.	TRBD1	TRBV2	CASSENRGAYEQYF	TGTGCCAGCAGTGAAAACAGGGGGGCTTACGAGCAGTACTTC
TRBJ2-3	.	TRBD2	TRBV18	CASSRGSTDTQYF	TGTGCCAGCTCGCGGGGGAGCACAGATACGCAGTATTTT
TRBJ1-3	.	.	TRBV10-2	CASRDTGPGGNTIYF	TGCGCCAGCAGGGACACAGGGCCTGGTGGAAACACCATATATTTT
TRBJ1-4	.	.	TRBV28	CASSFRLANEKLFF	TGTGCCAGCAGTTTTAGGCTGGCTAATGAAAAACTGTTTTTT
TRBJ2-7	.	.	TRBV6-1	CASIGNSYEQYF	TGTGCCAGCATAGGGAACTCCTACGAGCAGTACTTC
TRBJ2-7	.	TRBD2	TRBV4-3	CASSPLAGPYEQYF	TGCGCCAGCAGCCCGCTAGCGGGCCCCTACGAGCAGTACTTC
TRBJ1-2	.	.	TRBV11-1	CASSPSGGGYTF	TGTGCCAGCAGCCCCTCTGGGGGTGGCTACACCTTC
TRBJ1-2	.	.	TRBV7-2	CASSLGPHLTRANYGYTF	TGTGCCAGCAGCTTAGGGCCTCACCTTACACGAGCTAACTATGGCTACACCTTC
TRBJ2-7	once	.	TRBV2	CASSERGFPGYEQYF	TGTGCCAGCAGTGAAAGGGGGTTCCCCGGGTACGAGCAGTACTTC
TRBJ1-2	.	.	TRBV6-6	CASSYDYREYGYTF	TGTGCCAGCAGTTACGATTACAGGGAATATGGCTACACCTTC
TRBJ2-3	.	.	TRBV6-5	CASSYSGAQYF	TGTGCCAGCAGTTACTCGGGGGCGCAGTATTTT
TRBJ1-5	.	.	TRBV28	CASSFPQAGEFSHQPQHF	TGTGCCAGCAGTTTCCCCCAGGCGGGTGAGTTTTCCCATCAGCCCCAGCATTTT
TRBJ2-7	.	.	TRBV7-2	CASSSPSEQYF	TGTGCCAGCAGCTCACCTAGCGAGCAGTACTTC
TRBJ1-1	once	.	TRBV2	CASRGSGTEAFF	TGTGCCAGCAGGGGATCGGGTACTGAAGCTTTCTTT
TRBJ1-1	.	TRBD1	TRBV28	CASRDRGLPEAFF	TGTGCCAGTCGGGACAGGGGGCTTCCTGAAGCTTTCTTT
TRBJ2-7	.	.	TRBV18	CASSPGDEQYF	TGTGCCAGCTCACCGGGCGACGAGCAGTACTTC
TRBJ2-7	once	TRBD1	TRBV28	CASSFLRQGAYEQYF	TGTGCCAGCAGTTTTCTAAGACAGGGGGCCTACGAGCAGTACTTC
TRBJ2-3	once	.	TRBV14	CASSRQTGRTTDTQYF	TGTGCCAGCAGTAGGCAGACAGGACGAACCACAGATACGCAGTATTTT
TRBJ2-5	.	TRBD2	TRBV11-1	CASSLVDREGQYF	TGTGCCAGCAGCTTAGTCGACCGGGAGGGCCAGTACTTC
TRBJ2-6	.	.	TRBV30	CAWDLGAGANVLTF	TGTGCCTGGGACCTCGGGGCTGGGGCCAACGTCCTGACTTTC
TRBJ1-1	.	.	TRBV6-1	CASSWAEGNTEAFF	TGTGCCAGCAGCTGGGCAGAAGGGAACACTGAAGCTTTCTTT
TRBJ2-5	.	.	TRBV10-2	CASNHGEVETQYF	TGCGCCAGCAATCACGGGGAGGTGGAGACCCAGTACTTC
TRBJ2-7	.	.	TRBV19	CASSIGQQSYEQYF	TGTGCCAGTAGTATCGGGCAGCAAAGCTACGAGCAGTACTTC
TRBJ1-6	.	.	TRBV30	CAWSTENYNSPLHF	TGTGCCTGGAGTACCGAGAACTATAATTCACCCCTCCACTTT
TRBJ2-3	.	TRBD2	TRBV13	CASSSRLAGADTQYF	TGTGCCAGCAGCTCTCGACTAGCGGGAGCAGATACGCAGTATTTT
TRBJ1-5	few	.	TRBV19	CASSIPVSFQPQHF	TGTGCCAGTAGTATACCGGTCTCTTTTCAGCCCCAGCATTTT
TRBJ2-7	.	TRBD1	TRBV11-2	CASSSVTGTEFSYEQYF	TGTGCCAGCAGCTCCGTGACCGGGACAGAATTTTCCTACGAGCAGTACTTC
TRBJ2-7	.	TRBD1	TRBV27	CASRPSPGTGAYEQYF	TGTGCCAGCAGACCCAGTCCCGGGACAGGGGCCTACGAGCAGTACTTC
TRBJ1-2	.	TRBD1	TRBV6-5	CASSEDRVGYTF	TGTGCCAGCAGTGAGGACAGGGTTGGCTACACCTTC
TRBJ2-2	.	.	TRBV7-9	CASSFTQGNTGELFF	TGTGCCAGCAGCTTCACACAGGGGAACACCGGGGAGCTGTTTTTT
TRBJ2-7	.	.	TRBV12-5	CASGPTWGSGYEQYF	TGTGCTAGTGGCCCGACATGGGGGAGCGGCTACGAGCAGTACTTC
TRBJ1-1	.	.	TRBV9	CASSVNSGDTEAFF	TGTGCCAGCAGCGTAAATTCGGGGGACACTGAAGCTTTCTTT
TRBJ2-5	.	.	TRBV30	CAWNTYQETQYF	TGTGCCTGGAACACGTACCAAGAGACCCAGTACTTC